A selection of T cell receptor beta chains follows, all from one sample in a study of blood T cell repertoires in COVID-19. Profiled with immunoSEQ multiplex PCR; TCRdb holds only in-frame clones, not every one. The table includes around 190,000 clones, around 80% detected once. Sequenced sample: peripheral blood. The source is a woman between 50 and 59 years old with acute or convalescent COVID-19. Both conserved end residues are part of each CDR3. Each record gives: V gene, D gene, clone size, J gene, CDR3 DNA, CDR3 protein. A D gene is named only where the DNA matches it firmly. Clone size is shown for a subset of rows, as once, few, many or a class of expanded clone.

TRBV12-5,NA,once,TRBJ2-7,TGTGCTAGCGGACTTGGCTACGAGCAGTACTTC,CASGLGYEQYF
TRBV6-5,NA,many,TRBJ1-2,TGTGCCAGCAGTTCGGGACTCCATGGCTACACCTTC,CASSSGLHGYTF
TRBV12-3/TRBV12-4,TRBD2,NA,TRBJ2-7,TGTGCCAGCAGCATTAGCGGGAGTTACGAGCAGTACTTC,CASSISGSYEQYF
TRBV10-2,NA,few,TRBJ1-6,TGCGCCAGCAGCCTTTCCTATAATTCACCCCTCCACTTT,CASSLSYNSPLHF
TRBV7-9,TRBD1,few,TRBJ1-1,TGTGCCAGCAGCTCCGGGGGACAGGGAGTGGCTTTCTTT,CASSSGGQGVAFF
TRBV27,NA,NA,TRBJ1-2,TGTGCCAGCAGTTTGCGGTCCGGGAATGGCTACACCTTC,CASSLRSGNGYTF
TRBV12-3/TRBV12-4,NA,NA,TRBJ2-1,TGTGCCAGCAAAGACTCCTCCTACAATGAGCAGTTCTTC,CASKDSSYNEQFF
TRBV19,NA,NA,TRBJ2-7,TGTGCCACCCCGTCGCGAAGGGGACTCGGCGAGCAGTACTTC,CATPSRRGLGEQYF
TRBV29-1,TRBD2,NA,TRBJ2-3,TGCAGCGTTGAAAGGACTAGCGGTGGGGCAGATACGCAGTATTTT,CSVERTSGGADTQYF
TRBV16,NA,NA,TRBJ1-5,TGTGCCAGCAGCCAAACAGGGATAAATCAGCCCCAGCATTTT,CASSQTGINQPQHF
TRBV6-5,TRBD1,NA,TRBJ1-4,TGTGCCAGCAAGGGGGCCGCGGGAGAAAAACTGTTTTTT,CASKGAAGEKLFF
TRBV10-1,TRBD1,NA,TRBJ1-1,TGCGCCAGCAGTGAAGGACAGGGGGCTAATATTAGGGGTGAAGCTTTCTTT,CASSEGQGANIRGEAFF
TRBV18,TRBD1,NA,TRBJ2-7,TGTGCCAGCTCACGGCCGGGACAGGGAGACTACGAGCAGTACTTC,CASSRPGQGDYEQYF
TRBV30,NA,NA,TRBJ2-7,TGTGCCTGGAGTCCCCGAACTCAGGGCGAGCAGTACTTC,CAWSPRTQGEQYF
TRBV7-2,NA,once,TRBJ2-3,TGTGCCAGCAGCCCGAGAGCTGTTACGGCAGATACGCAGTATTTT,CASSPRAVTADTQYF
TRBV24-1,TRBD2,NA,TRBJ2-1,TGTGCCACCAGTGAGAGTGGGACTAGCGGGGGCGTCCGATTAGTAAGCTCCTACAATGAGCAGTTCTTC,CATSESGTSGGVRLVSSYNEQFF
TRBV27,TRBD2,NA,TRBJ2-1,TGTGCCAGCAGTTTCCGGGGGGACTATAATGAGCAGTTCTTC,CASSFRGDYNEQFF
TRBV3-1/TRBV3-2,TRBD2,NA,TRBJ2-1,TGTGCCAGCAGCCGGGGATTCGGGGGGGCTGGTGGCAATGAGCAGTTCTTC,CASSRGFGGAGGNEQFF
TRBV3-1/TRBV3-2,TRBD2,NA,TRBJ2-2,TGTGCCAGCAGCCAAGAAACTAGCGGACCGAACACCGGGGAGCTGTTTTTT,CASSQETSGPNTGELFF
TRBV6-1,NA,NA,TRBJ1-5,TGTGCCAGCAGTGAACAGGTCAAGCCCAATCAGCCCCAGCATTTT,CASSEQVKPNQPQHF
TRBV30,NA,once,TRBJ1-3,TGTGCCTGGAGTGTACAGGGAAACACCATATATTTT,CAWSVQGNTIYF
TRBV6-2/TRBV6-3,NA,NA,TRBJ2-4,TGTGCCAGCAGTTACTCGAGCAGGGCCGACATTCAGTACTTC,CASSYSSRADIQYF
TRBV12-5,TRBD2,NA,TRBJ2-2,TGTGCTAGTGGTTTTAAGAGCGGGGGCTCGAACACCGGGGAGCTGTTTTTT,CASGFKSGGSNTGELFF
TRBV28,TRBD2,NA,TRBJ2-3,TGTGCCAGCACCGAGGGGACTACCCCCACAGATACGCAGTATTTT,CASTEGTTPTDTQYF
TRBV28,NA,NA,TRBJ1-6,TGTGCCAGCAGGGTGGACAGACGGGCTTCACCCCTCCACTTT,CASRVDRRASPLHF
TRBV5-5,NA,few,TRBJ1-1,TGTGCCAGCAGCTTAATGGCGGTTATGAACACTGAAGCTTTCTTT,CASSLMAVMNTEAFF
TRBV28,TRBD1,NA,TRBJ2-5,TGTGCCAGCAGTATAGGGACAGTGGGGACCCAGTACTTC,CASSIGTVGTQYF
TRBV19,TRBD1,NA,TRBJ1-6,TGTGCCAGCGCAGCCCGGGGGGGCGACAGGGGGATCTCCAACTATAATTCACCCCTCCACTTT,CASAARGGDRGISNYNSPLHF
TRBV20-1,NA,NA,TRBJ1-2,TGCAGTGCCAGGGATGGCTACACCTTC,CSARDGYTF
TRBV28,NA,NA,TRBJ2-7,TGTGCCACCTACACCCCAAGAGGATCCTACGAGCAGTACTTC,CATYTPRGSYEQYF
TRBV27,NA,NA,TRBJ1-3,TGTGCCAGCAGGTCCGTCGGGCGGGTAGGAGAAAACACCATATATTTT,CASRSVGRVGENTIYF
TRBV15,TRBD1,NA,TRBJ1-2,TGTGCCACCAGCAGCGTTGCCGGGACAGCTAACTATGGCTACACCTTC,CATSSVAGTANYGYTF
TRBV14,TRBD2,NA,TRBJ2-1,TGTGCCAGCAGCCCCAGGGGTCGCGGGAGGGCTGACTATGAGCAGTTCTTC,CASSPRGRGRADYEQFF
TRBV10-2,TRBD1,few,TRBJ1-5,TGCGCCAGCAGATCACAGGGGGAGCATCAGCCCCAGCATTTT,CASRSQGEHQPQHF
TRBV2,NA,NA,TRBJ1-1,TGTGCCAGCAGTGAAGGGCAGAAGTTTTTCTTT,CASSEGQKFFF
TRBV19,NA,once,TRBJ2-2,TGTGCCAGTAGTCCGGCCAGGTTGACCGGGGAGCTGTTTTTT,CASSPARLTGELFF
TRBV19,NA,NA,TRBJ1-1,TGTGCCAGTAGTTTAGGCAGGCTTAACACTGAAGCTTTCTTT,CASSLGRLNTEAFF
TRBV27,NA,NA,TRBJ1-5,TGTGCCAGCAGTTTGGGGAGGGAACAGCCCCAGCATTTT,CASSLGREQPQHF
TRBV30,TRBD1,NA,TRBJ2-7,TGTGCCTGGAGTCACAGGGGGCGACCCTCCTACGAGCAGTACTTC,CAWSHRGRPSYEQYF
TRBV5-1,NA,NA,TRBJ2-1,TGCGCCAGCAGCCCTGATACCAGTGAGCAGTTCTTC,CASSPDTSEQFF
TRBV6-5,NA,NA,TRBJ1-1,TGTGCCAGCAGACCAAGACCGACAGCGAACACTGAAGCTTTCTTT,CASRPRPTANTEAFF
TRBV7-2,NA,NA,TRBJ2-7,TGTGCCAGCAGCTTAGCGGCGGACTACGAGCAGTACTTC,CASSLAADYEQYF
TRBV6-1,NA,NA,TRBJ1-2,TGTGCCAGCAGTGAATCTGGCAGGGTGGAAGGCTACACCTTC,CASSESGRVEGYTF
TRBV20-1,NA,NA,TRBJ2-7,TGCAGTGCTAGTCGCCTGTCTTTTGTGGGGGCTTACGGGGAGCAGTACTTC,CSASRLSFVGAYGEQYF
TRBV7-9,NA,once,TRBJ1-5,TGTGCCAGCAGCTTAGGGGGGCAGCACGGTCAGCCCCAGCATTTT,CASSLGGQHGQPQHF
TRBV11-2,TRBD2,NA,TRBJ2-5,TGTGCCAGCAGCTTAGAAAGGACTAGCGTGGCCCAGTACTTC,CASSLERTSVAQYF
TRBV2,NA,NA,TRBJ1-3,TGTGCCAGCAGTGAATGGGAGGCTGGAAACACCATATATTTT,CASSEWEAGNTIYF
TRBV11-3,TRBD1,NA,TRBJ1-1,TGTGCCAGCAGGGGGTCAGGGGGCACTGAAGCTTTCTTT,CASRGSGGTEAFF
TRBV7-8,TRBD2,NA,TRBJ2-1,TGTGCCAGCAGAGTTACGAGGACGGGCGGGAGGAACAATGAGCAGTTCTTC,CASRVTRTGGRNNEQFF
TRBV18,NA,NA,TRBJ1-5,TGTGCCAGCTCGCCGGGACAACAGGGCAATCAGCCCCAGCATTTT,CASSPGQQGNQPQHF
TRBV6-2/TRBV6-3,TRBD1,NA,TRBJ2-4,TGTGCCAGCAGTATGCGGACAGGGGTAGACATTCAGTACTTC,CASSMRTGVDIQYF
TRBV6-5,NA,NA,TRBJ2-7,TGTGCCAGCAGTTACTCTACAAGAGGGCTGAACGAGCAGTACTTC,CASSYSTRGLNEQYF
TRBV19,NA,NA,TRBJ1-5,TGTGCCAGTAGTGGGAGCCGCGGCACAAATCAGCCCCAGCATTTT,CASSGSRGTNQPQHF
TRBV5-1,NA,once,TRBJ2-6,TGCGCCAGCAGCACCTGGACAGCCTCTGGGGCCAACGTCCTGACTTTC,CASSTWTASGANVLTF
TRBV5-1,TRBD1,NA,TRBJ1-2,TGCGCCAGCAGCTTTGGGACAGGGGGTATCTATGGCTACACCTTC,CASSFGTGGIYGYTF
TRBV11-2,TRBD1,few,TRBJ1-4,TGTGCCAGCAGCCTGGCGGGGACAGGGGATAATGAAAAACTGTTTTTT,CASSLAGTGDNEKLFF
TRBV30,TRBD1,NA,TRBJ1-5,TGTGCCTGGAGTGCGGTCACAGGGGACGTCAATCAGCCCCAGCATTTT,CAWSAVTGDVNQPQHF